This T cell receptor beta chain was profiled in a study of blood T cell repertoires in COVID-19 (dated by TCRdb to 2019 to 2021). Study-level background: Samples from collaborators originated in the United States, Italy and Spain and spanned both the acute and convalescent phases of COVID-19. The material from the prospective study consisted of cDNA or gDNA derived from T cells, B-cell-depleted T cells, or PBMCs. Deeply sampled blood TCRbeta repertoires from subjects exposed to, actively infected with, or recovered from COVID-19 were included in the dataset. The repertoires were released in a freely available public database intended as a resource for research on the immune response to SARS-CoV-2. Samples were obtained from the ongoing ImmuneRACE study (first 160 participants) and from roughly 1,300 subjects provided by 6 global collaborators. Sample metadata almost always included a de-identified subject ID, COVID-19 status, age in years and sex. Where available, HLA class I and class II types were obtained from metadata supplied by the sample provider rather than from assay-based typing. Results the study describes overall, beyond this receptor: The amount of clinical and demographic metadata varied by source and participant and was provided uncurated.

Remarks on this clone: What this receptor recognizes is not known. There are no base qualities to consult, and no much larger clone falls within one base.

TCRbeta CDR3 regions were amplified from genomic DNA using the immunoSEQ Assay, a bias-controlled multiplex PCR. In the authors' own workflow: The number of nucleated cells in each sample was estimated from the amplification of reference gene primers within the assay. To quantify the absolute abundance of each unique TCRbeta CDR3 rearrangement, sequence reads were collapsed and filtered. For each sample, productive Simpson clonality was calculated as the square root of Simpson's diversity index across productive rearrangements. TCRdb re-hosts the immuneACCESS table, in-frame sequences only. Its copies lack some clones; in the studies checked, an unresolved V gene accounts for under half of them, and the cause for the rest is not known. The DNA gave D and trimming, while V, J and clone size come from that table. The sample table shows approximately 97,000 clones, and 84% are seen once. In total, the top ten clones hold 3.5% to 5% of the sample.

Whole blood was collected in K2EDTA tubes by collaborating institutions according to the institutions' own protocols. For TCRbeta analysis, collaborators shipped samples in one of three forms: frozen whole blood, isolated PBMCs, or DNA extracted from either of those sample types. Sequenced input: peripheral blood. This TCR derives from a human donor in a cohort sampled during active COVID-19.

The sequenced DNA is TGTGCCAGCAGCATCTTGGACAGGGCGGGGATTGAAGCTAACTATGGCTACACCTTC. Its protein is CASSILDRAGIEANYGYTF. Rearrangement joined TRBV21-1 to TRBJ1-2; the table names TRBD1, a call not compared with the DNA. TRBV21-1 is designated a pseudogene. The CDR3 measures 19 amino acids from cysteine to phenylalanine. Solely the CDR3 DNA is kept, with 57 bases framed from the first base.